Detailed here is one TCR beta chain. What it binds is not known. The trim removed 1 base at V and 3 bases at J, leaving 9 bases unmatched. The CDR3 spans 15 residues. Per germline, CDR1 GTSNPN and CDR2 SVGIG (reference sequence). With 60 Vbeta and 13 Jbeta primers, the PCR was carried out. Per the study methods: Roughly 10 million shared chains were among the approximately 82 million unique TCR beta chains that a later analysis counted. Here immunoSEQ multiplex PCR was the method, and the copy in TCRdb shows in-frame clones only, minus some. V and J calls and clone size are as listed in that table; D and trimming were resolved from the DNA. The sample has more than 150,000 clones; approximately 79% are singletons. This sample stems from a study of cytomegalovirus exposure and HLA in healthy donors. Study observations and caveats: Among the most significant clusters, several appeared linked to common viral pathogens in a later analysis.

The chain is built from TRBV30 and TRBJ2-7; 7 bases fit TRBD1. This receptor was obtained from a middle-aged man in good health and CMV-seropositive. Sequenced sample: PBMCs. The CDR3: CAWSGSRGSFYEQYF. In nucleotides, the CDR3 is TGTGCCTGGAGTGGATCCAGGGGGTCCTTCTACGAGCAGTACTTC.